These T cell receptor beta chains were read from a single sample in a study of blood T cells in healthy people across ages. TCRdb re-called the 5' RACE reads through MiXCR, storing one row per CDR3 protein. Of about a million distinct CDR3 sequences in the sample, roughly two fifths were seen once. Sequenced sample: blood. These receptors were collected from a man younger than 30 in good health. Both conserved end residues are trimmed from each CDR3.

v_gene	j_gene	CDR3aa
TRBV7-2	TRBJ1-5	ASSLVSENQPQH
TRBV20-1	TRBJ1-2	SASVGRNYGYT
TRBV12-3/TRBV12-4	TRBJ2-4	ASSPIGDIQY
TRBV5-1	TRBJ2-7	ASSLLGQGVDEQY
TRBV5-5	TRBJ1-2	ASSLAGRGLLNYGYT
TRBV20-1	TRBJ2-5	SASRTSKETQY
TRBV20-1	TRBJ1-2	SPKGQTYGYT
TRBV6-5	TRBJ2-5	ASSFGQYGETQY
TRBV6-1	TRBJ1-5	ASGQGRNSNQPQH
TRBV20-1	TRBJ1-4	SANTGVPEKLF
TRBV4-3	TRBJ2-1	ASSQEWADNEQF
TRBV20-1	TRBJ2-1	SARVPPYEQF
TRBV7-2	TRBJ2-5	ASSRTWTSGPKETQY
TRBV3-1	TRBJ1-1	ASSQDRGNMAEAF
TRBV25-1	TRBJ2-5	ASSELSLGGKQETQY
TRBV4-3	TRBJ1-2	ASSRDVRGGVGYGYT
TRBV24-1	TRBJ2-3	ATSDSTGQVGTDTQY
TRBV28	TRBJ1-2	ASSSLFYGYT
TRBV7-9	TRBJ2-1	ASSLSGPRWQF
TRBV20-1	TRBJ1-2	SASAQGGYGYT
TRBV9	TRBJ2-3	ASSVRTSPGTQY
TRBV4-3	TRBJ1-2	ASSPRSTGNGGYT
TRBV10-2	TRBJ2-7	ASSEDRTSYEQY
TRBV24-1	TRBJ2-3	ATSTDRPDTDTQY
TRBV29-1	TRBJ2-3	SVATGGDTQY
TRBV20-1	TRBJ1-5	SARDFGKGQPQH
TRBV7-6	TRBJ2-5	ASSRGTDFQETQY
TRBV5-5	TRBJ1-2	ASSLDTARLYGYT
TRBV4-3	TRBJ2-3	ASSQGSTGTGIDKTDTQY